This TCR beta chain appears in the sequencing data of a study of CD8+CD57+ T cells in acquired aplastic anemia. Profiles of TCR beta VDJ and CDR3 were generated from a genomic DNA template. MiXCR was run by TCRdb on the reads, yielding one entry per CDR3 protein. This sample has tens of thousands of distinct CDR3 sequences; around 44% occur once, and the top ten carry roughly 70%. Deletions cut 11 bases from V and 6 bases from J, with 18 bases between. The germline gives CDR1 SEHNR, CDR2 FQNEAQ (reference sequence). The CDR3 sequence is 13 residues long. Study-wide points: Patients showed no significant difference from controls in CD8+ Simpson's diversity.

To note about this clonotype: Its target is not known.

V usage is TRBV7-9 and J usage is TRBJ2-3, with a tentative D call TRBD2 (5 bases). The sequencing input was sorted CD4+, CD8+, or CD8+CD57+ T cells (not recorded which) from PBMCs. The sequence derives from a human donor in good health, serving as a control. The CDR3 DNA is TGTGCCTCAACCCGGACTTCCGCTGATACGCAGTATTTT. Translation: CASTRTSADTQYF.